This T cell receptor beta chain was observed in a study of regulatory T cells in long-lasting Graves disease. Broader study findings: Patients whose Graves' disease persisted exhibited lower TCR diversity than those newly diagnosed.

This clonotype was found many times. Its antigen is undetermined. Time point reported: newly diagnosed GD, antithyroid drugs for less than 3 months. From PBMCs, RNA was extracted and then used to make the TCR library. The germline V gene has CDR1 LGHNA and CDR2 YNFKEQ. Trimming stripped 0 bases from V and 0 bases from J, with 5 bases between. The CDR3 runs 14 residues. Relying on iRepertoire HTBI primers and Arm-PCR of CDR3 regions, the team built TCR beta libraries. TCRdb processed the multiplex PCR reads anew with MiXCR; each CDR3 protein has one entry. The sample holds more than 450,000 distinct CDR3 sequences, around 12% seen once. This same sample was also taken into another study, of T cells in Graves' hyperthyroidism and ophthalmopathy.

The sequence came from a woman in her thirties with Graves disease. Specimen: peripheral blood mononuclear cells (PBMCs), collected at new diagnosis, from a patient treated with antithyroid drugs. J is TRBJ1-1 and V is TRBV4-2, with D uncertain. The CDR3 bases are TGTGCCAGCAGCCAAGATGGCCTGAACACTGAAGCTTTCTTT. Its translation is CASSQDGLNTEAFF.